The present T cell receptor (beta chain) was sequenced within a study of shared clonotypes between healthy human individuals. Study-level findings and limits: Compared with clonotypes that all four donors shared, non-shared clonotypes had lower generation probabilities. Richness estimates generally favored naive over memory subsets. Among donors, sharing of clonotypes was expected to be affected by sequencing depth.

Concerning this clone: Its antigen remains unidentified.

CDR1 and CDR2 (germline): MNHEY, SMNVEV (reference sequence). V shed 6 bases and J 8 bases; nucleotides not matched to a gene: 12. The CDR3 extends over 15 amino acids. Under the authors' procedure: ImmunoSEQ output held junction-only sequences without quality scores, so filtering differed. Profiling relied on immunoSEQ multiplex PCR, and the TCRdb table lists in-frame clones only, not all of them. That table gives V, J and clone size, and the DNA gave D and trimming. The sample includes some 980,000 clones, over 60% of them seen just once. This TCR was recovered from a man aged 18 to 30 in good health. V usage is TRBV27 and J usage is TRBJ2-2; TRBD2 aligns across 7 bases. Specimen: memory CD4+ T cells sorted from blood. Subset here: CD45RA-negative fraction. CDR3 DNA sequence: TGTGCCAGCAGGAGTTATCTGGGACTAAGAGGGGAGCTGTTTTTT. This translates into CASRSYLGLRGELFF.